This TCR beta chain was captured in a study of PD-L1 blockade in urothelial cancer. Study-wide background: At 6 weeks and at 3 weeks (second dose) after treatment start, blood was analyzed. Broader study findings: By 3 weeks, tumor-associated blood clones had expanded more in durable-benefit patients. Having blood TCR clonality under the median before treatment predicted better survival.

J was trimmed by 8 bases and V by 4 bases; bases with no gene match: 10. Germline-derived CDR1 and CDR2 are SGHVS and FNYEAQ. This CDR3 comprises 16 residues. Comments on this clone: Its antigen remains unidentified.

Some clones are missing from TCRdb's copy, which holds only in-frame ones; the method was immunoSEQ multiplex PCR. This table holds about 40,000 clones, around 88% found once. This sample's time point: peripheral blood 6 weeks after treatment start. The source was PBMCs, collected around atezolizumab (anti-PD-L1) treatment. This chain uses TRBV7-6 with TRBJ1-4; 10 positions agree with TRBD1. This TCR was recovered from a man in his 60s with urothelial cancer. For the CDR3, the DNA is TGTGCCAGCAGCTCTGGAGCCGGGACAGGGGTCGAAAAACTGTTTTTT. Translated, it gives CASSSGAGTGVEKLFF.